This TCR beta chain was profiled in a study of T cell changes during pregnancy in multiple sclerosis. Only in-frame clones appear in the TCRdb table, and some are missing; sequencing was by immunoSEQ multiplex PCR. The data show around 100,000 clones, about 91% seen once. V lost 3 bases, J lost 1 base, and 13 bases lay in between. Germline assignment: CDR1 LNHDA and CDR2 SQIVND (reference sequence). The CDR3 spans 16 residues. The chain joins TRBV19 to TRBJ2-1, with TRBD1 as a possible D gene (6 bases). This receptor was obtained from a female donor with multiple sclerosis, enrolled in a pregnancy study. This sample comprised peripheral blood, obtained after pregnancy. CDR3 residues: CASSIGTGSSYNEQFF. The CDR3 DNA sequence: TGTGCCAGTAGTATCGGTACAGGGTCGTCCTACAATGAGCAGTTCTTC.